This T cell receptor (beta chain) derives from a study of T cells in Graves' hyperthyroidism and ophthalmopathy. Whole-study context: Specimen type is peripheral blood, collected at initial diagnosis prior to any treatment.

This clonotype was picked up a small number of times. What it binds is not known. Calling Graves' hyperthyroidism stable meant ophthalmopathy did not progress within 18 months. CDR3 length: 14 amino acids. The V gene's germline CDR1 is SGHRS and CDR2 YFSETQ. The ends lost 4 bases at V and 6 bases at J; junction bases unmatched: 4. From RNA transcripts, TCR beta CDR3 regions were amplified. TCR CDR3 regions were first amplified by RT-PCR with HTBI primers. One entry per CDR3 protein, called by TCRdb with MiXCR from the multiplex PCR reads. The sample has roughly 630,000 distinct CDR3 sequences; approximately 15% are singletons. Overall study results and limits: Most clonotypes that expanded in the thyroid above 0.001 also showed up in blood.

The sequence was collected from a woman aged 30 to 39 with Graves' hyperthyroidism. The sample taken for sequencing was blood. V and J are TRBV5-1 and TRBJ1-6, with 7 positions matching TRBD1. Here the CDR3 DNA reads TGCGCCAGCAGCCCGGGACAGCCTAATTCACCCCTCCACTTT. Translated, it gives CASSPGQPNSPLHF.